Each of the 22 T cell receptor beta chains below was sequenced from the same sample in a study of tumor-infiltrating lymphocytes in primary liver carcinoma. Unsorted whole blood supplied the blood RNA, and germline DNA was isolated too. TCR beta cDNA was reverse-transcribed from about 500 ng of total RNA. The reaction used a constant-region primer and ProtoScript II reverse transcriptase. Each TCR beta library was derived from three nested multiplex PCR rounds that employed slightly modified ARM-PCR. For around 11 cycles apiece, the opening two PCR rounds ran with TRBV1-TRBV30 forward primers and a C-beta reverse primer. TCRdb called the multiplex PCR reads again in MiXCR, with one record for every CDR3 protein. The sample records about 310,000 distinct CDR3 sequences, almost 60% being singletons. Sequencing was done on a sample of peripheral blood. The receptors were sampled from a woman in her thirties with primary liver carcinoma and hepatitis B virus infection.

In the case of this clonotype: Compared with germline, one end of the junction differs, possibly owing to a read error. The CDR3 here is CVSSLDGGRTYTQYF. The CDR3 DNA reads as TGTGTCAGCAGCTTAGATGGCGGGCGCACATATACGCAGTATTTT. The J gene is TRBJ2-3, the V gene TRBV11-3; TRBD2 is a possible D gene (5 bases). The CDR3 consists of 15 residues. Looked up from germline, CDR1 is SGHNT and CDR2 is YENEEA. The full variable domain, in which reference TRBV11-3 and TRBJ2-3 provide the parts outside the CDR3, is EAGVVQSPRYKIIEKKQPVAFWCNPISGHNTLYWYLQNLGQGPELLIRYENEEAVDDSQLPKDRFSAERLKGVDSTLKIQPAELGDSAVYLCVSSLDGGRTYTQYFGPGTRLTVL.

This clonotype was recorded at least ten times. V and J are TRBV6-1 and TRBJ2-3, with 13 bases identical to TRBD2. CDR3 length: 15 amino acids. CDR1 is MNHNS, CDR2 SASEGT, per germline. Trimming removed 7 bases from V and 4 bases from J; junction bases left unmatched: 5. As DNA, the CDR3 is TGTGCCAGCAATACCGGACTAGCGGGAGCAGATACGCAGTATTTT. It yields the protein CASNTGLAGADTQYF.

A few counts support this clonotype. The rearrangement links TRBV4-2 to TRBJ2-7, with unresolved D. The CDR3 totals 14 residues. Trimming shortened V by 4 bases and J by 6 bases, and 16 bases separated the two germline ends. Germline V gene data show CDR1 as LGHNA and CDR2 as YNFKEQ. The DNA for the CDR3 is TGTGCCAGCAGCCCCACCTATGGCTCGGGCGAGCAGTACTTC. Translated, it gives CASSPTYGSGEQYF.

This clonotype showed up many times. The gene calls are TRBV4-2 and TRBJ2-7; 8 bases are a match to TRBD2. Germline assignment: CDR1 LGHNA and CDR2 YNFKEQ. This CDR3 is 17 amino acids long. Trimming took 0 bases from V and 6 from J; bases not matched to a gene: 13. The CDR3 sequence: CASSQDGSGSPSGEQYF. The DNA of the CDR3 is TGTGCCAGCAGCCAAGATGGGAGCGGGAGTCCCTCGGGCGAGCAGTACTTC.

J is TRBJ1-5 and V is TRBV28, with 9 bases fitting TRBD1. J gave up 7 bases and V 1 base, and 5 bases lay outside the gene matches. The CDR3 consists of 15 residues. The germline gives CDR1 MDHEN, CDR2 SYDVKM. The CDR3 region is CASSLSQGAGQPQHF. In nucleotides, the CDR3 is TGTGCCAGCAGTTTATCACAGGGGGCAGGGCAGCCCCAGCATTTT.

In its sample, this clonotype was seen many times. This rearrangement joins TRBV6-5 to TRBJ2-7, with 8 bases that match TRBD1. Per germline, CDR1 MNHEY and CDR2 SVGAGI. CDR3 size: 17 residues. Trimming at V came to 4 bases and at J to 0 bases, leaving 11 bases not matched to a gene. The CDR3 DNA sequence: TGTGCCAGCAGTTTGACAGGGGCCCCCATGAGCTCCTACGAGCAGTACTTC. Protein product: CASSLTGAPMSSYEQYF.

DNA for the CDR3: TGTGGCAACAGCAGTAACAGGGGGCCAACCTACGAGCAGTACTTC. Translated: CGNSSNRGPTYEQYF. The V call is TRBV11-2, the J call TRBJ2-7, with 9 bases fitting TRBD1. This CDR3 is 15 amino acids long. The germline CDR1 and CDR2 sequences are SGHAT and FQNNGV. Full variable domain (remainder filled in from reference TRBV11-2 and TRBJ2-7): EAGVAQSPRYKIIEKRQSVAFWCNPISGHATLYWYQQILGQGPKLLIQFQNNGVVDDSQLPKDRFSAERLKGVDSTLKIQPAKLEDSAVYLCGNSSNRGPTYEQYFGPGTRLTVT.

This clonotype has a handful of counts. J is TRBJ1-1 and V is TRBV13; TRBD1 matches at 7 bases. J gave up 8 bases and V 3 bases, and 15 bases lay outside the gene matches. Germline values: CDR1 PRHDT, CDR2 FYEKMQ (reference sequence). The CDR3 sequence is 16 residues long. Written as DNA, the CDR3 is TGTGCCAGCAGCTTGTACGCCAAGGGGGCGCCCCGGGAAGCTTTCTTT. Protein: CASSLYAKGAPREAFF.

CDR3 bases: TGTGCCAGCAGCATCCCAGGGAAGGGGAATTCACCCCTCCACTTT. Its translation is CASSIPGKGNSPLHF. The chain has TRBV9 and TRBJ1-6; the D gene is possibly TRBD1 (5 bases). Germline loops: CDR1 SGDLS, CDR2 YYNGEE. V lost 4 bases and J lost 7, with 15 bases in between. The CDR3 loop spans 15 amino acids.

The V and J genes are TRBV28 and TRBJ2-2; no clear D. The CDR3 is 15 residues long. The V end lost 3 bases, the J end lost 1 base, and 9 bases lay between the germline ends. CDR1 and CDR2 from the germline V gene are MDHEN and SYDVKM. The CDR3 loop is CASSLAGWNTGELFF. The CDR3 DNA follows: TGTGCCAGCAGTTTGGCCGGATGGAACACCGGGGAGCTGTTTTTT. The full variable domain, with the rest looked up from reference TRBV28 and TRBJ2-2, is DVKVTQSSRYLVKRTGEKVFLECVQDMDHENMFWYRQDPGLGLRLIYFSYDVKMKEKGDIPEGYSVSREKKERFSLILESASTNQTSMYLCASSLAGWNTGELFFGEGSRLTVL.

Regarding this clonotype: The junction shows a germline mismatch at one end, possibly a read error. The CDR3 here is CAISFGGVNTEAFF. The CDR3 DNA reads TGTGCCATCAGTTTCGGGGGAGTGAACACTGAAGCTTTCTTT. The J gene is TRBJ1-1, the V gene TRBV12-3 or TRBV12-4, with D possibly being TRBD1 (5 bases). The CDR3 contains 14 residues.

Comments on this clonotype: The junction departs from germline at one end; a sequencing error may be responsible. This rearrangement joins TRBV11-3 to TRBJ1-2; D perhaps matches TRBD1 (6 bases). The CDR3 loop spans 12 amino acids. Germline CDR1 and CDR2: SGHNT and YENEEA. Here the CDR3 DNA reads TGTGCTAGCAGCCGACAGGATTATGGCTTCACCTTC. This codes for CASSRQDYGFTF.

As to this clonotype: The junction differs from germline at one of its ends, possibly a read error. CDR3 protein: CTSSYGAYEQYF. Written as DNA, the CDR3 is TGTACCAGCAGTTACGGCGCCTACGAGCAGTACTTC. The rearrangement joins TRBV6-2 or TRBV6-3 to TRBJ2-7, with D unresolved. Germline V gene sequence: CDR1 MNHEY, CDR2 SVGEGT. The CDR3 loop spans 12 amino acids.

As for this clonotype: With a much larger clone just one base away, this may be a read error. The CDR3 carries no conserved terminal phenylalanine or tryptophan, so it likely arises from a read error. This CDR3 reads CASSQEGTRASYEQYL. CDR3 DNA sequence: TGTGCCAGCAGCCAGGAAGGAACTCGGGCTTCCTACGAGCAGTACTTA. This chain links TRBV4-2 with TRBJ2-7, with D unclear. This CDR3 is built from 16 residues. With 3 bases removed from V and 1 base from J, the gap between germline ends came to 16 bases. The germline CDR1 and CDR2 sequences are LGHNA and YNFKEQ.

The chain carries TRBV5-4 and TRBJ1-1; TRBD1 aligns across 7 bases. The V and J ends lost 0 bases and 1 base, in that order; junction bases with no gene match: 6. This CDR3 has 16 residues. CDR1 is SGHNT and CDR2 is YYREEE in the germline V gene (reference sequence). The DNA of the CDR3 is TGTGCCAGCAGCTTGGCGACAGGGCCCACGAACACTGAAGCTTTCTTT. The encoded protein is CASSLATGPTNTEAFF.

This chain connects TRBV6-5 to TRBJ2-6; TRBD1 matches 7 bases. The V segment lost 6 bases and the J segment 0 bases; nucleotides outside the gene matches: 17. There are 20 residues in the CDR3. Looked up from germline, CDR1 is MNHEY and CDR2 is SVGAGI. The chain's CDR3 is CASRLSPEQGIVSGANVLTF. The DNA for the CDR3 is TGTGCCAGCAGGCTATCACCAGAACAGGGGATTGTCTCTGGGGCCAACGTCCTGACTTTC.

As DNA, the CDR3 is TGTGCCAGCAGTTTCGGACAGGGCTGGCAAAAGACCCAGTACTTC. The encoded protein is CASSFGQGWQKTQYF. V is TRBV28 and J is TRBJ2-5; TRBD1 agrees at 8 bases. With 3 bases clipped from V and 6 bases from J, the junction kept 9 bases outside the gene matches. There are 15 residues in the CDR3. Per germline, CDR1 MDHEN and CDR2 SYDVKM.

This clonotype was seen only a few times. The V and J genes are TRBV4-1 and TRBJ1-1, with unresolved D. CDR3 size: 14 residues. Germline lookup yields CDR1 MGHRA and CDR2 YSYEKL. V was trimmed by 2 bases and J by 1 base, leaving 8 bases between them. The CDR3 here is CASSQWSGNTEAFF. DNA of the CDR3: TGCGCCAGCAGCCAATGGTCGGGGAACACTGAAGCTTTCTTT.

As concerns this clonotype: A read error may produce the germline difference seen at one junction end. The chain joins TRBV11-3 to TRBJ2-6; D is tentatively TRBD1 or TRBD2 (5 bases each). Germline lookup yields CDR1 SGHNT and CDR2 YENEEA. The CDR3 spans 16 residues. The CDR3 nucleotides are TGTGCCAGCAGCTTACCAGAGGTCGCCGGGGCCGACGTCCTGACTTTC. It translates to CASSLPEVAGADVLTF.

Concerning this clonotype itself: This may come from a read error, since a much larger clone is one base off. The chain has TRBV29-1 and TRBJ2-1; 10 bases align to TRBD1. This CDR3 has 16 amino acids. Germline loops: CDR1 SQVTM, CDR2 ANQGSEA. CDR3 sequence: CNVLQLDRGRNNEQFF. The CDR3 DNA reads TGCAACGTTCTCCAACTCGACAGGGGGCGGAACAATGAGCAGTTCTTC.

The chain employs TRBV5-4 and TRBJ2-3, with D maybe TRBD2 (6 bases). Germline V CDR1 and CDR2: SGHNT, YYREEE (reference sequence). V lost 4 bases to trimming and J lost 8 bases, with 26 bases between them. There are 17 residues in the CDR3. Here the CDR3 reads CASSQTGSAGKGGTQYF. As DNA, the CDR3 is TGTGCCAGCAGCCAAACCGGGTCAGCAGGGAAGGGAGGTACGCAGTATTTT.

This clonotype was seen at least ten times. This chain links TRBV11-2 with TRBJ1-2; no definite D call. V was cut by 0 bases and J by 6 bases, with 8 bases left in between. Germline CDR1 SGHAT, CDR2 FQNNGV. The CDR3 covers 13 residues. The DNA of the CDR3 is TGTGCCAGCAGCTTAGATCTGGGCAATGGCTACACCTTC. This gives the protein CASSLDLGNGYTF.